This entry describes one T cell receptor (beta chain). These data originate in a study of T-cell reconstitution after alpha-beta-depleted transplantation in children. Unique molecular identifiers tagged the TCRbeta library. MiXCR, applied by TCRdb to the PCR reads, yields one record per CDR3 protein. The sample holds around 530,000 distinct CDR3 sequences, approximately 32% seen once. Germline V lookup: CDR1 SEHNR, CDR2 FQNEAQ (reference sequence). This CDR3 comprises 15 residues. Trimming cost V 1 base and J 6 bases, with 13 bases left between them. V gene TRBV7-9 combines with J gene TRBJ2-1; a possible D gene is TRBD1 (6 bases). The TCR originated in a human donor who donated a stem cell graft to a child with aplastic anemia. The sequenced sample was PBMCs from the stem cell graft donor, obtained from the stem cell graft. In nucleotides, the CDR3 is TGTGCCAGCAGCTTAGGCGTGGCACAGGGCAATGAGCAGTTCTTC. Translation gives CASSLGVAQGNEQFF.